Reported below is one T cell receptor (beta chain). Its specificity is unknown. The data belong to a study of cytomegalovirus exposure and HLA in healthy donors. Study results and limitations: TRBV6-2, TRBV6-3 and some other V segments were excluded as indistinguishable.

Use of 60 Vbeta and 13 Jbeta primers characterized the PCR. Authors' data handling: An analysis performed later counted 81 million or so unique TCR beta chains (approximately 11 million of them shared). Here immunoSEQ multiplex PCR was the method, and the copy in TCRdb shows in-frame clones only, minus some. The V and J calls and clone size come from that table; D and trimming were worked out from the DNA. The sample includes roughly 140,000 clones, around four fifths of them seen just once. Germline-derived CDR1 and CDR2 are MNHEY and SVGAGI. The J segment lost 5 bases and the V segment lost 0 bases, leaving 3 bases of the junction unmatched. The CDR3 is 14 amino acids.

The receptor was isolated from a male donor in good health and CMV-seronegative. Material for sequencing was PBMCs. The V call is TRBV6-5, the J call TRBJ2-7, with 8 bases identical to TRBD2. The CDR3 coding sequence is TGTGCCAGCAGTTACTCGACGCGGGGGGACGAGCAGTACTTC. Encoded protein: CASSYSTRGDEQYF.